This record concerns one TCR beta chain sequence. This sample was included in a study of blood T cell repertoires in COVID-19. Study-level information: Acute and convalescent COVID-19 specimens originated in the United States, Italy and Spain.

Original data processing: Amplification of reference gene primers was used by the study to estimate nucleated cell counts. Generated by immunoSEQ multiplex PCR, the TCRdb table keeps only in-frame clones and is missing some. The V and J calls and clone size are taken from that table; D and trimming were inferred from the DNA. The data show 85,000 to 120,000 clones, roughly nine tenths seen once. The length of the CDR3 is 14 residues. V shed 4 bases and J 15 bases; nucleotides not matched to a gene: 14. The germline gives CDR1 SGHAT, CDR2 FQNNGV. The genes are TRBV11-2 and TRBJ2-4; TRBD2 aligns across 8 bases. The material sequenced was peripheral blood. This clonotype originated in a man aged 50-60 years with active COVID-19. CDR3 DNA: TGTGCCAGCAGCTCTATAACGGGGGGGCGTGCTGGGTACTTC. Its protein is CASSSITGGRAGYF.